The 9 T cell receptor beta chains reported below all come from one sample, sequenced in a study of read filtering for tumor transcriptome and immune sequencing. This library used roughly 370 ng RNA and molecular barcoded adaptors spanning alpha/delta and beta/gamma chains. TCRdb re-called the reads with MiXCR, one entry per CDR3 protein. The sample shows about 58,000 distinct CDR3 sequences, 9% to 15% of them seen only once. The sequencing sample was made of a population of CD138-negative cells sorted from bone marrow. The receptors stem from a donor aged 40 or over with multiple myeloma.

In this sample, this clonotype turned up many times. The chain links TRBV20-1 to TRBJ2-1; no clear D gene. The V end lost 1 base, the J end lost 0 bases, and 13 bases lay between the germline ends. The CDR3 is 16 amino acids. Germline V lookup: CDR1 DFQATT, CDR2 SNEGSKA (reference sequence). The CDR3 DNA is TGCAGTGCTAGAGGTTCCCTCTCTAGCTCCTACAATGAGCAGTTCTTC. It yields the protein CSARGSLSSSYNEQFF.

This clonotype was detected only a few times. The chain employs TRBV19 and TRBJ2-1; D uncertain. CDR3 length equals 11 residues. V was cut by 3 bases and J by 4 bases, with 1 base left in between. Per the germline V gene, CDR1 is LNHDA and CDR2 is SQIVND (reference sequence). As DNA, the CDR3 is TGTGCCAGTAGTATTTACAATGAGCAGTTCTTC. This translates into CASSIYNEQFF.

This clonotype has ten or more counts. The J gene is TRBJ2-1, the V gene TRBV20-1; D is possibly TRBD1 (6 bases). This CDR3 has 12 amino acids. The V end was cut by 3 bases, the J end by 4 bases, with 7 bases between. Per germline, CDR1 DFQATT and CDR2 SNEGSKA (reference sequence). The CDR3 coding sequence is TGCAGTGCTAGGAGGGGGTACAATGAGCAGTTCTTC. Translating gives CSARRGYNEQFF.

The table lists this clonotype with many counts. The chain has TRBV20-1 and TRBJ2-1; D perhaps matches TRBD2 (6 bases). The CDR3 is made up of 16 amino acids. Germline loops: CDR1 DFQATT, CDR2 SNEGSKA (reference sequence). Trimming stripped 2 bases from V and 2 bases from J, with 16 bases between. In DNA form, the CDR3 reads TGCAGTGCTAGATTCGCAGGGACTGGAACCTACAATGAGCAGTTCTTC. Translated, it gives CSARFAGTGTYNEQFF.

Ten or more counts support this clonotype. This chain uses TRBV6-2 or TRBV6-3 with TRBJ1-1; D gene unclear. The CDR3 has 14 amino acids. V lost 6 bases to trimming and J lost 1 base, with 12 bases between them. CDR1 and CDR2 (germline): MNHEY, SVGEGT. CDR3 in DNA: TGTGCCAGCAGACTGGACGGAGCGAACACTGAAGCTTTCTTT. Residues: CASRLDGANTEAFF.

As regards this clonotype: This clone may be a read error of a much larger clone one base away. The chain couples TRBV7-7 to TRBJ1-1; no reliable D call. Germline CDR1 reads SSHAT; CDR2 reads FNYEAQ (reference sequence). This CDR3 is built from 16 residues. The CDR3, as DNA: TGTGCTAGCAGCTTAGAAGCAGACTCAAGCAGCACTGAAGCTTTCTTT. Amino acids: CASSLEADSSSTEAFF.

This clonotype was recorded at least ten times. The chain has TRBV6-2 or TRBV6-3 and TRBJ2-1, with a possible D match to TRBD2 (6 bases). The CDR3 runs to 17 residues. Trimming shortened V by 3 bases and J by 1 base, and 16 bases separated the two germline ends. The germline gives CDR1 MNHEY, CDR2 SVGEGT. The DNA for the CDR3 is TGTGCCAGCAGTTATAGCAGGAGCGGGCCTTCCTACAATGAGCAGTTCTTC. Translated: CASSYSRSGPSYNEQFF.

The V gene is TRBV5-1, the J gene TRBJ2-3; 11 bases align to TRBD1. The CDR3 loop spans 16 amino acids. Germline trimming cut 4 bases from V and 4 bases from J; bases unmatched to any gene: 8. CDR1 is SGHRS and CDR2 is YFSETQ in the germline V gene. The CDR3 here is CASSPRPGQGADTQYF. DNA for the CDR3: TGCGCCAGCAGCCCGCGACCGGGACAGGGGGCAGATACGCAGTATTTT.

At least ten counts were recorded for this clonotype. The rearrangement links TRBV6-1 to TRBJ2-1; D is ambiguous. Germline values: CDR1 MNHNS, CDR2 SASEGT. The CDR3 contains 9 residues. Trimming pared 4 bases from V and 9 bases from J, leaving 1 base between. The DNA for the CDR3 is TGTGCCAGCAGTGGTGAGCAGTTCTTC. Its protein is CASSGEQFF.